The 16 T cell receptor beta chains reported below all come from one sample, sequenced in a study of blood T cells in healthy people across ages. Sample-barcoded 5' priming and a J-beta primer mix drove a second PCR of roughly 6 to 12 cycles. TCRdb reprocessed the 5' RACE reads with MiXCR, giving one entry per CDR3 protein. The sample comprises 800,000 or so distinct CDR3 sequences, around 25% of which are singletons, and roughly 3.5% rests with the top ten. The same sample was also studied in work on T cells of mothers and their children.

Sequences were obtained from blood. Source of these receptors: a boy under 18 in good health.

This chain connects TRBV4-1 to TRBJ2-7; 7 bases match TRBD1. The CDR3 extends over 15 amino acids. Germline assignment: CDR1 MGHRA and CDR2 YSYEKL. V shed 0 bases, J shed 5 bases, and the junction held 7 bases outside the gene matches. CDR3 residues: CASSQDGDRAHEQYF. CDR3 bases: TGCGCCAGCAGCCAAGATGGAGACAGGGCCCACGAGCAGTACTTC.

This rearrangement joins TRBV11-2 to TRBJ2-1; 8 positions agree with TRBD1. TRBJ2-5 matches the DNA end more closely, so the J call is doubtful. The CDR3 loop spans 15 amino acids. Germline assignment: CDR1 SGHAT and CDR2 FQNNGV. DNA of the CDR3: TGTGCCAGCAGCTTATACGCGGACAGGGAGGAGACCCAGTACTTC. This codes for CASSLYADREETQYF.

V usage is TRBV28 and J usage is TRBJ1-6; a weak D match, TRBD1 (6 bases). The CDR3 spans 15 residues. Germline V gene lookup returns CDR1 MDHEN and CDR2 SYDVKM. V dropped 6 bases and J dropped 9 bases, with 18 bases sitting between them. The CDR3 protein is CASSNSGRGRSPLHF. The DNA of the CDR3 is TGTGCCAGCAGCAATAGCGGCAGGGGTCGTTCACCCCTCCACTTT.

The V gene is TRBV4-1, the J gene TRBJ1-1, with unresolved D. The V gene lost 1 base and the J gene lost 11 bases, with 14 bases spanning the gap. CDR1 is MGHRA, CDR2 YSYEKL, per germline. This CDR3 is built from 13 residues. The CDR3 spells CASSQVQGVSAFF. CDR3 DNA sequence: TGCGCCAGCAGCCAAGTTCAAGGTGTTTCGGCTTTCTTT.

This chain joins TRBV7-2 and TRBJ2-4, with TRBD1 matching over 8 bases. Germline lookup yields CDR1 SGHTA and CDR2 FQGNSA. This CDR3 comprises 20 residues. V trimming: 3 bases; J trimming: 1 base; junction bases outside the gene matches: 17. In nucleotides, the CDR3 is TGTGCCAGCAGCTTGTACAGGGGGTCAGCCACAACAGTGGCCAAAAACATTCAGTACTTC. Its translation is CASSLYRGSATTVAKNIQYF.

The rearrangement uses TRBV28 and TRBJ1-1; no definite D call. Germline CDR1 reads MDHEN; CDR2 reads SYDVKM. V lost 4 bases and J 1 base, leaving 10 bases between the germline ends. The CDR3 spans 14 residues. The CDR3 DNA is TGTGCCAGCAGTTCGTTCCGGGGGAACACTGAAGCTTTCTTT. Residues: CASSSFRGNTEAFF.

J is TRBJ2-3 and V is TRBV10-2; D gene ambiguous. CDR1 WSHSY and CDR2 SAAADI come from the germline V gene. There are 17 residues in the CDR3. Between the trimmed V and J ends, which lost 3 bases and 0 bases, there was a span of 16 bases. This CDR3 reads CASSDQDAAPSTDTQYF. CDR3 sequence (DNA): TGCGCCAGCAGTGATCAAGACGCAGCACCTAGCACAGATACGCAGTATTTT.

The chain employs TRBV27 and TRBJ1-2; 7 bases map to TRBD1. The CDR3 is 15 residues long. Germline V gives CDR1 MNHEY, CDR2 SMNVEV (reference sequence). Trimming took 3 bases from V and 3 from J; bases not matched to a gene: 7. CDR3 in amino acids: CASSLTRQGYYGYTF. In nucleotides, the CDR3 is TGTGCCAGCAGTTTGACTCGACAGGGCTACTATGGCTACACCTTC.

The V and J genes are TRBV29-1 and TRBJ2-1; D is uncertain. The V gene's germline CDR1 is SQVTM and CDR2 ANQGSEA. V lost 3 bases, J lost 0 bases, and 6 bases lay in between. The CDR3 has 13 amino acids. The DNA of the CDR3 is TGCAGCGTTGACAACAACTCCTACAATGAGCAGTTCTTC. Translation gives CSVDNNSYNEQFF.

The chain employs TRBV10-3 and TRBJ1-1, with D uncertain. The germline CDR1 and CDR2 sequences are ENHRY and SYGVKD. Trimming stripped 0 bases from V and 2 bases from J, with 4 bases between. This CDR3 is built from 13 residues. This chain's CDR3 is CAISESFNTEAFF. Here the CDR3 DNA reads TGTGCCATCAGTGAGTCTTTTAACACTGAAGCTTTCTTT.

Remarks on this clonotype: This could be a read error, since a much larger clone is one nucleotide away. The chain joins TRBV6-2 or TRBV6-3 to TRBJ1-1; D remains unclear. The CDR3 sequence is 13 residues long. Trimming stripped 4 bases from V and 2 bases from J, with 8 bases between. Germline V gene sequence: CDR1 MNHEY, CDR2 SVGEGT. CDR3 DNA sequence: TGTGCCAGCAGTTGCGGCATCAACACTGAAGCTTTCTTT. It encodes CASSCGINTEAFF.

The V and J genes are TRBV20-1 and TRBJ1-1; D is perhaps TRBD1 (5 bases). The CDR3 is 15 amino acids. Trimming pared 0 bases from V and 6 bases from J, leaving 17 bases between. From germline, CDR1 is DFQATT and CDR2 SNEGSKA (reference sequence). CDR3 in amino acids: CSAREKGLRVPEAFF. The CDR3 coding sequence is TGCAGTGCTAGAGAGAAGGGACTCAGGGTCCCTGAAGCTTTCTTT.

This clonotype was seen a handful of times. The V and J genes are TRBV5-1 and TRBJ2-2, with D tentatively TRBD1 (6 bases). The germline CDR1 and CDR2 sequences are SGHRS and YFSETQ. This CDR3 has 15 residues. V dropped 5 bases and J dropped 3 bases, with 14 bases sitting between them. CDR3 sequence (DNA): TGCGCCAGCAGTAGGACGCAGGGGCACACCGGGGAGCTGTTTTTT. Its protein product is CASSRTQGHTGELFF.

The gene calls are TRBV29-1 and TRBJ2-3; possible D gene TRBD2, 6 bases. The germline V gene encodes CDR1 SQVTM and CDR2 ANQGSEA. V lost 7 bases to trimming and J lost 2 bases, with 10 bases between them. The CDR3 covers 12 residues. The CDR3 spells CSGRTNTDTQYF. CDR3 nucleotide sequence: TGCAGCGGGAGGACTAACACAGATACGCAGTATTTT.

The chain carries TRBV20-1 and TRBJ2-5, with TRBD2 matching 11 bases. There are 13 residues in the CDR3. The germline gives CDR1 DFQATT, CDR2 SNEGSKA (reference sequence). V lost 8 bases and J lost 5; bases outside the gene matches: 7. This chain's CDR3 is CSSTSGGTETQYF. In DNA form, the CDR3 reads TGCAGTAGTACTAGCGGGGGAACGGAGACCCAGTACTTC.

This clonotype came up a few times. The chain joins TRBV7-9 to TRBJ2-3; 7 nucleotides line up with TRBD2. Germline-derived CDR1 and CDR2 are SEHNR and FQNEAQ (reference sequence). V was pared by 7 bases and J by 0 bases, with 10 bases of the junction left unmatched. The CDR3 extends over 16 amino acids. The CDR3 bases are TGTGCCAGCACTACGGCCCGGGGGGAGAGCACAGATACGCAGTATTTT. Residues: CASTTARGESTDTQYF.